This T cell receptor beta chain derives from a study of blood T cell repertoires in COVID-19 (dated by TCRdb to the early 2020s). Background on the whole study: Samples covering the acute and convalescent phases of COVID-19 were provided by collaborators in the United States, Italy and Spain. The material from the prospective study consisted of cDNA or gDNA derived from T cells, B-cell-depleted T cells, or PBMCs. The samples were drawn from two sources: the first 160 participants of the ongoing ImmuneRACE study, and about 1,300 subjects contributed by 6 global collaborators. Subjects who had been exposed to COVID-19, were actively infected with it, or had recovered from it provided the deeply sampled blood TCRbeta repertoires that made up the dataset. The repertoires were made available in a free public database intended to serve as a resource for research on the immune response to SARS-CoV-2. Where available, HLA class I and class II types were taken from metadata supplied by the sample provider and were not determined by assay-based typing. Sample metadata almost always included a de-identified subject ID, COVID-19 status, age in years and sex. General study outcomes and caveats: Clinical and demographic metadata were provided uncurated, with the amount varying by source and participant.

TCRbeta CDR3 regions were amplified from genomic DNA using the immunoSEQ Assay, a bias-controlled multiplex PCR. The study's processing was this. The number of nucleated cells in each sample was estimated from the amplification of reference gene primers within the assay. To quantify the absolute abundance of each unique TCRbeta CDR3 rearrangement, sequence reads were collapsed and filtered. For each sample, productive Simpson clonality was calculated by taking the square root of Simpson's diversity index across productive rearrangements. TCRdb mirrors the immuneACCESS table, restricted to in-frame sequences. Some clones are absent from its copies; in checked studies, under half trace to an unresolved V gene, and the reason for the others is unknown. The V and J calls and the clone size are those of that table, but D and trimming were determined from the DNA. The sample yields around 41,000 clones; around 93% were counted once. Of the sample, 15% to 19% falls within the top ten clones.

Collaborating institutions collected whole blood in K2EDTA tubes following their own protocols. Collaborator samples were shipped for TCRbeta analysis as frozen whole blood, isolated PBMCs, or DNA extracted from either sample type. In its sample, this clone was seen once. The antigen this receptor binds is unknown. No per-base quality is available; no much larger clone lies one base away. Sequencing used peripheral blood. This sequence originates from a woman in her twenties or thirties in a cohort sampled during active COVID-19.

The CDR3 corresponds to CASSSNRMNTEAFF. The nucleotide sequence reads as follows: TGTGCCAGCAGCTCCAACAGGATGAACACTGAAGCTTTCTTT. The chain was built from TRBV13 and TRBJ1-1; the D gene is perhaps TRBD1, on 5 matching bases. CDR1 is given as PRHDT and CDR2 as FYEKMQ, both from the germline V gene (reference sequence). The CDR3 covers 14 residues, taking in both the cysteine and the phenylalanine. Only the CDR3 DNA is retained, 42 bases long and in frame from the first base. Trimming at the junction amounts to 4 bases on V and 0 bases on J, and the germline ends lie 9 bases apart.